Each of the 32 T cell receptor beta chains below was sequenced from the same sample in a study of blood T cell repertoires in COVID-19. TCRdb's copy holds only in-frame clones and misses some; the assay was immunoSEQ multiplex PCR. In the table there are 100,000 to 120,000 clones, roughly 80% of which are singletons. Material for sequencing was peripheral blood. These receptors all stem from a woman in her 70s with acute or convalescent COVID-19.

J is TRBJ2-7 and V is TRBV7-2; the D gene is possibly TRBD1 (6 bases). Trimming shortened V by 3 bases and J by 4 bases, and 10 bases separated the two germline ends. Germline V CDR1 and CDR2: SGHTA, FQGNSA. The CDR3 runs 13 residues. The CDR3 region is CASSFSTGYEQYF. The DNA for the CDR3 is TGTGCCAGCAGCTTCAGTACAGGGTACGAGCAGTACTTC.

The chain joins TRBV27 to TRBJ1-1; 9 positions match TRBD1. The CDR3 has 16 amino acids. V lost 6 bases and J lost 4; bases outside the gene matches: 12. From germline, CDR1 is MNHEY and CDR2 SMNVEV (reference sequence). DNA of the CDR3: TGTGCCAGCAGAGAACTAGGAGGGACAGGGACCACTGAAGCTTTCTTT. This codes for CASRELGGTGTTEAFF.

The CDR3 loop is CASSLEGDSLHF. CDR3 in DNA: TGTGCCAGCAGCTTGGAAGGGGACTCCCTCCACTTT. This chain connects TRBV5-5 to TRBJ1-6, with D possibly TRBD1 on 5 matching bases. Per germline, CDR1 SGHKS and CDR2 YYEKEE (reference sequence). Deletions cut 0 bases from V and 14 bases from J, with 9 bases between. This CDR3 is 12 amino acids long.

This clone was recorded a few times. The chain couples TRBV15 to TRBJ2-7, with no clear D. Deletions cut 0 bases from V and 2 bases from J, with 2 bases between. CDR3 size: 12 residues. CDR1 and CDR2 from the germline V gene are LNHNV and YYDKDF (reference sequence). The CDR3 reads CATSRDAYEQYF. The CDR3 region has the DNA TGTGCCACCAGCAGAGACGCCTACGAGCAGTACTTC. The complete variable domain, with remaining parts taken from reference TRBV15 and TRBJ2-7, reads DAMVIQNPRYQVTQFGKPVTLSCSQTLNHNVMYWYQQKSSQAPKLLFHYYDKDFNNEADTPDNFQSRRPNTSFCFLDIRSPGLGDTAMYLCATSRDAYEQYFGPGTRLTVT.

The chain carries TRBV3-1 (or the pseudogene TRBV3-2) and TRBJ1-2; no firm D call. Germline CDR1 LGHDT, CDR2 YNNKEL (reference sequence). V was cut by 4 bases and J by 5 bases, with 23 bases left in between. The CDR3 loop spans 17 amino acids. The CDR3 reads CASSPWTGRLASYGYTF. DNA of the CDR3: TGTGCCAGCAGCCCCTGGACTGGCCGGCTGGCGAGTTATGGCTACACCTTC.

The rearrangement links TRBV7-3 to TRBJ2-3, with TRBD2 matching 9 bases. CDR3 length: 15 amino acids. Germline V gene lookup returns CDR1 SGHTA and CDR2 FQGTGA. V trimming: 2 bases; J trimming: 5 bases; junction bases outside the gene matches: 5. CDR3 amino acids: CASSLSLAGRDTQYF. In DNA form, the CDR3 reads TGTGCCAGCAGCTTATCCCTAGCGGGGCGAGATACGCAGTATTTT. The full variable domain, its missing parts supplied by reference TRBV7-3 and TRBJ2-3, is GAGVSQTPSNKVTEKGKYVELRCDPISGHTALYWYRQSLGQGPEFLIYFQGTGAADDSGLPNDRFFAVRPEGSVSTLKIQRTERGDSAVYLCASSLSLAGRDTQYFGPGTRLTVL.

This sequence joins TRBV30 and TRBJ2-3; 11 nucleotides match TRBD2. This CDR3 region has 16 residues. With 3 bases clipped from V and 0 bases from J, the junction kept 5 bases outside the gene matches. Germline V gives CDR1 GTSNPN, CDR2 SVGIG (reference sequence). The CDR3 DNA sequence: TGTGCCTGGAGCCTGACTAGCGGGGTGAGCACAGATACGCAGTATTTT. Protein: CAWSLTSGVSTDTQYF. The whole variable domain, filled in from reference TRBV30 and TRBJ2-3, reads SQTIHQWPATLVQPVGSPLSLECTVEGTSNPNLYWYRQAAGRGLQLLFYSVGIGQISSEVPQNLSASRPQDRQFILSSKKLLLSDSGFYLCAWSLTSGVSTDTQYFGPGTRLTVL.

The chain combines TRBV7-9 with TRBJ1-1, with 8 bases fitting TRBD1. The CDR3 runs to 13 residues. Germline V gene sequence: CDR1 SEHNR, CDR2 FQNEAQ (reference sequence). The junction had 2 bases not matched to a gene; V was cut back by 4 bases and J by 4 bases. This chain's CDR3 is CASSSQGGTEAFF. In DNA, the CDR3 is TGTGCCAGCAGCTCACAGGGGGGCACTGAAGCTTTCTTT.

CDR3 sequence (DNA): TGTGCCAGCAGCTTAGGTACGAACACCGGGGAGCTGTTTTTT. This translates into CASSLGTNTGELFF. V gene TRBV7-9 combines with J gene TRBJ2-2; D uncertain. The CDR3 runs to 14 residues. Trimming stripped 1 base from V and 0 bases from J, with 3 bases between. The germline V gene has CDR1 SEHNR and CDR2 FQNEAQ (reference sequence).

The rearrangement joins TRBV9 to TRBJ2-3, with 10 bases identical to TRBD1. CDR1 SGDLS and CDR2 YYNGEE come from the germline V gene. The CDR3 is made up of 17 amino acids. After removal of 0 bases from V and 5 bases from J, the junction contained 9 bases not matched to a gene. In nucleotides, the CDR3 is TGTGCCAGCAGCGTAGGAAGGGGGGGACAGGGGAGAGATACGCAGTATTTT. Amino acids: CASSVGRGGQGRDTQYF.

The chain joins TRBV7-9 to TRBJ2-5, with D maybe TRBD1 (5 bases). In germline, CDR1 is SEHNR, CDR2 FQNEAQ (reference sequence). V was pared by 0 bases and J by 3 bases, with 8 bases between. The CDR3 runs to 14 residues. The DNA of the CDR3 is TGTGCCAGCAGCTTAGCTCAAGGGGAAGAGACCCAGTACTTC. It codes for CASSLAQGEETQYF.

V is TRBV9 and J is TRBJ2-3; 7 nucleotides match TRBD2. Germline lookup yields CDR1 SGDLS and CDR2 YYNGEE. The ends lost 0 bases at V and 6 bases at J; junction bases unmatched: 7. The CDR3 sequence is 15 residues long. The CDR3 DNA sequence: TGTGCCAGCAGCGTAGGGCTAGCGGCTCGCGATACGCAGTATTTT. The encoded protein is CASSVGLAARDTQYF.

A single count supports this clone. V gene TRBV7-9 combines with J gene TRBJ2-5; D may be TRBD1 (7 bases). V shed 4 bases and J shed 10 bases, with 13 bases lying between them. Germline assignment: CDR1 SEHNR and CDR2 FQNEAQ (reference sequence). The length of the CDR3 is 12 residues. For the CDR3, the DNA is TGTGCCAGCAGCTCGGAGGGGGCGGACCAGTACTTC. Its translation: CASSSEGADQYF.

The chain is built from TRBV5-6 and TRBJ1-1; D unresolved. V was trimmed by 0 bases and J by 7 bases, leaving 7 bases between them. The CDR3 runs to 12 residues. Germline assignment: CDR1 SGHDT and CDR2 YYEEEE. The CDR3 protein is CASSLGSGEAFF. In DNA, the CDR3 is TGTGCCAGCAGCTTGGGATCAGGTGAAGCTTTCTTT.

The chain has TRBV7-9 and TRBJ2-7; no reliable D call. This CDR3 spans 13 amino acids. The germline V and J ends were trimmed by 5 bases and 2 bases, with 10 bases remaining between them. Germline CDR1 SEHNR, CDR2 FQNEAQ (reference sequence). CDR3 DNA sequence: TGTGCCAGCAGCCGCTCGGGTCCCTACGAGCAGTACTTC. Translated: CASSRSGPYEQYF.

The chain links TRBV20-1 to TRBJ1-1; D gene unclear. This CDR3 comprises 15 residues. The V gene lost 3 bases and the J gene lost 4 bases, with 18 bases spanning the gap. The germline gives CDR1 DFQATT, CDR2 SNEGSKA (reference sequence). CDR3 bases: TGCAGTGCTAGTGTAGGATGGGGAGGTAGCACTGAAGCTTTCTTT. It is translated as CSASVGWGGSTEAFF.

The chain combines TRBV6-5 with TRBJ2-5; 11 nucleotides align to TRBD2. Germline V CDR1 and CDR2: MNHEY, SVGAGI. The CDR3 is 16 residues long. V lost 0 bases, J lost 5 bases, and 5 bases stayed unmatched. For the CDR3, the DNA is TGTGCCAGCAGTTACTCCGGGACTAGCGGCCTTGAGACCCAGTACTTC. This codes for CASSYSGTSGLETQYF.

With regard to this clone: Germline is not matched at one junction end, which may reflect a read error. The chain employs TRBV7-2 and TRBJ2-2; the D gene is possibly TRBD2 (5 bases). The CDR3 is 14 amino acids. Germline V gene sequence: CDR1 SGHTA, CDR2 FQGNSA. The CDR3 loop reads CASSQDGNAGELFF. DNA of the CDR3: TGTGCCAGCAGCCAGGACGGGAACGCCGGGGAGCTGTTTTTT.

The V and J genes are TRBV5-1 and TRBJ2-7; perhaps TRBD2 as D (6 bases). From germline, CDR1 is SGHRS and CDR2 YFSETQ. CDR3 size: 14 residues. V lost 2 bases and J lost 0, with 9 bases in between. For the CDR3, the DNA is TGCGCCAGCAGCTTAGTGGGGGGCTCCTACGAGCAGTACTTC. Its translation: CASSLVGGSYEQYF.

This chain links TRBV7-2 with TRBJ2-7, with 10 bases fitting TRBD2. In germline, CDR1 is SGHTA, CDR2 FQGNSA. The ends lost 5 bases at V and 2 bases at J; junction bases unmatched: 3. The CDR3 loop spans 14 amino acids. The CDR3 protein is CASSTSGAPYEQYF. In DNA, the CDR3 is TGTGCCAGCAGCACTAGCGGGGCCCCCTACGAGCAGTACTTC.

This chain connects TRBV7-8 to TRBJ1-6; 7 nucleotides agree with TRBD1. Germline V lookup: CDR1 SGHVS, CDR2 FQNEAQ. The CDR3 loop spans 15 amino acids. The junction had 8 bases not matched to a gene; V was cut back by 5 bases and J by 7 bases. CDR3 in amino acids: CASSATDRDNSPLHF. The CDR3 DNA reads TGTGCCAGCAGCGCTACCGACAGGGACAATTCACCCCTCCACTTT.

Here the CDR3 DNA reads TGTGCCAGCGGCGGGGCGGGACAGGGCCTTTCACCCCTCCACTTT. Protein product: CASGGAGQGLSPLHF. This sequence joins TRBV6-5 and TRBJ1-6; 9 bases match TRBD1. After removal of 8 bases from V and 9 bases from J, the junction contained 11 bases not matched to a gene. The CDR3 sequence is 15 residues long. Germline-derived CDR1 and CDR2 are MNHEY and SVGAGI.

The V and J genes are TRBV7-2 and TRBJ2-6; 8 positions match TRBD2. V lost 2 bases to trimming and J lost 4 bases; unmatched junction nucleotides: 7. This CDR3 has 17 amino acids. Germline V CDR1 and CDR2: SGHTA, FQGNSA. The CDR3 bases are TGTGCCAGCAGCTTATCCGGGGGGGCGTCCGGGGCCAACGTCCTGACTTTC. Protein sequence: CASSLSGGASGANVLTF.

The rearrangement uses TRBV6-5 and TRBJ1-6; 7 nucleotides agree with TRBD1. The CDR3 is 15 residues long. Trimming took 0 bases from V and 8 from J; bases not matched to a gene: 4. The germline gives CDR1 MNHEY, CDR2 SVGAGI. The CDR3 sequence is CASSYSGDRDSPLHF. CDR3 in DNA: TGTGCCAGCAGTTACTCGGGGGACAGAGATTCACCCCTCCACTTT.

The chain is built from TRBV21-1 and TRBJ2-4; the DNA was not used to check the table's D call, TRBD1. TRBV21-1 is a known pseudogene. The CDR3 has 20 amino acids. CDR3 nucleotide sequence: TGTGCCAGCAGCCCTCCTCCGGGGACAGGGAGCTTAATGGCCAAAAACATTCAGTACTTC. Its translation is CASSPPPGTGSLMAKNIQYF.

This chain links TRBV19 with TRBJ2-7; 14 positions match TRBD2. V was pared by 5 bases and J by 9 bases, with 9 bases of the junction left unmatched. This CDR3 region has 15 residues. Germline CDR1 reads LNHDA; CDR2 reads SQIVND (reference sequence). CDR3: CASSVPGTSGGAQYF. The DNA for the CDR3 is TGTGCCAGTAGTGTCCCCGGGACTAGCGGGGGAGCGCAGTACTTC. Full variable domain (rest looked up from reference TRBV19 and TRBJ2-7): DGGITQSPKYLFRKEGQNVTLSCEQNLNHDAMYWYRQDPGQGLRLIYYSQIVNDFQKGDIAEGYSVSREKKESFPLTVTSAQKNPTAFYLCASSVPGTSGGAQYFGPGTRLTVT.

This sequence joins TRBV7-6 and TRBJ1-6; D gene unclear. The germline gives CDR1 SGHVS, CDR2 FNYEAQ. Between the trimmed V and J ends, which lost 1 base and 7 bases, there was a span of 8 bases. The length of the CDR3 is 14 residues. The CDR3 DNA reads as TGTGCCAGCAGCTTAGATGCGAGGAATTCACCCCTCCACTTT. Its protein product is CASSLDARNSPLHF.

The chain is built from TRBV7-6 and TRBJ1-6; D unresolved. The ends were cut back, 5 bases at V and 7 bases at J, with 15 bases in the middle. The CDR3 loop spans 15 amino acids. Germline V gene data show CDR1 as SGHVS and CDR2 as FNYEAQ. CDR3 residues: CASSLNGGRNSPLHF. The CDR3 nucleotides are TGTGCCAGCAGCCTAAACGGAGGGAGGAATTCACCCCTCCACTTT.

This rearrangement joins TRBV18 to TRBJ1-1; D is possibly TRBD1 (5 bases). CDR3 length equals 12 residues. CDR1 and CDR2 from the germline V gene are KGHSH and LQKENI. The V end was cut by 5 bases, the J end by 6 bases, with 10 bases between. Here the CDR3 reads CASSIGGAEAFF. The CDR3 nucleotides are TGTGCCAGCTCAATCGGAGGGGCTGAAGCTTTCTTT.

DNA of the CDR3: TGTGCCAGCAGCTTATCGATAGGGGTAGGCGGCTACACCTTC. This codes for CASSLSIGVGGYTF. The chain employs TRBV7-9 and TRBJ1-2; maybe TRBD1 (5 bases). The CDR3 extends over 14 amino acids. Germline-derived CDR1 and CDR2 are SEHNR and FQNEAQ (reference sequence). V was clipped by 2 bases and J by 8 bases, with 15 bases between them.

The rearrangement joins TRBV7-2 to TRBJ2-1, with 11 bases fitting TRBD2. This CDR3 is built from 16 residues. V trimming: 7 bases; J trimming: 10 bases; junction bases outside the gene matches: 15. Germline CDR1 SGHTA, CDR2 FQGNSA. The CDR3 is CASTRELAGVLNEQFF. In DNA, the CDR3 is TGTGCCAGCACCCGGGAACTAGCGGGAGTACTGAACGAGCAGTTCTTC.

The rearrangement joins TRBV6-5 to TRBJ2-7; 8 nucleotides line up with TRBD1. CDR1 and CDR2 from the germline V gene are MNHEY and SVGAGI. Trimming cost V 0 bases and J 3 bases; bases outside gene matches: 4. The CDR3 covers 15 residues. The chain's CDR3 is CASSYSRTGYYEQYF. The CDR3 DNA is TGTGCCAGCAGTTACTCCCGGACAGGGTACTACGAGCAGTACTTC.